The T cell receptor (beta chain) described here comes from a study of T cells in Graves' hyperthyroidism and ophthalmopathy. From RNA transcripts, TCR beta CDR3 regions were amplified. The TCR CDR3 first-round RT-PCR relied on the HTBI primer set. MiXCR, applied by TCRdb to the multiplex PCR reads, yields one record per CDR3 protein. The sample records more than 500,000 distinct CDR3 sequences, roughly 15% being singletons. Points from the study as a whole: Ophthalmopathy got predicted by the model a median about six months before its onset.

Pregnant or lactating patients were excluded, as were those with uncontrolled infection or other autoimmune disease. Diagnoses were established using clinical symptoms, serum thyroxine and TRAb, thyroid ultrasound and orbital computed tomography. After removal of 0 bases from V and 5 bases from J, the junction contained 9 bases not matched to a gene. CDR3 length: 16 amino acids. The germline V gene encodes CDR1 GTSNPN and CDR2 SVGIG (reference sequence). This clonotype was picked up many times. Its target is unknown. The sequence was obtained from a woman in her 30s with Graves' ophthalmopathy. The rearrangement joins TRBV30 to TRBJ2-2, with TRBD1 identical over 7 bases. The sequenced material came from blood. The CDR3 DNA is TGTGCCTGGAGTGTTTTTGTAGGGGGCGGGACCGGGGAGCTGTTTTTT. This sequence encodes CAWSVFVGGGTGELFF.